The present T cell receptor beta chain was sequenced within a study of T cell repertoires in cytomegalovirus infection. Study-level findings and limits: CMV-specific HLA-C-restricted TCR beta clonotypes dominated the ex vivo response.

MiXCR was run by TCRdb on the reads, yielding one entry per CDR3 protein. This sample has roughly 990,000 distinct CDR3 sequences, with roughly 30% found just once. V lost 5 bases, J lost 4 bases, and 19 bases lay in between. The CDR3 is 16 amino acids. Looked up from germline, CDR1 is SGHTA and CDR2 is FQGNSA. This clonotype appeared many times. The target antigen is unknown. This clonotype was sampled from a human donor in good health (CMV status not recorded). Some clones in this sample may be carry-over from other donors' samples. The chain employs TRBV7-2 and TRBJ2-3, with unresolved D. The source was cultured CD8+ T cells from PBMCs, collected from culture after CMV antigen stimulation. The CDR3 is CASSPTGQSGPDTQYF. CDR3 nucleotides: TGTGCCAGCAGCCCTACGGGCCAAAGTGGGCCAGATACGCAGTATTTT.